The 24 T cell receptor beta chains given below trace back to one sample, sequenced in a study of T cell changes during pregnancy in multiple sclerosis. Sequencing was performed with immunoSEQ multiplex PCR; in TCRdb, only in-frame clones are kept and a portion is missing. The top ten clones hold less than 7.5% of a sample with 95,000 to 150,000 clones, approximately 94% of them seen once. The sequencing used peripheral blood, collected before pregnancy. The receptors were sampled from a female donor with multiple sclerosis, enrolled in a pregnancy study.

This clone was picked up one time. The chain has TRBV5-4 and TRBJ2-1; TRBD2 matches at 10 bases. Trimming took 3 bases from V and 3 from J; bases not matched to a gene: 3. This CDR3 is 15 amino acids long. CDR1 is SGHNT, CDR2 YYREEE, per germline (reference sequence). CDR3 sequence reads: CASSSGTSVYNEQFF. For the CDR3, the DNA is TGTGCCAGCAGCTCCGGGACTAGCGTCTACAATGAGCAGTTCTTC.

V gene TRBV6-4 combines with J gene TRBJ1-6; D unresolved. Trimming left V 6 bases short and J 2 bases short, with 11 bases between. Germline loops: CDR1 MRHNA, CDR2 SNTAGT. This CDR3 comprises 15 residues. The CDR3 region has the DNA TGTGCCAGCAGACGGGATGCAGCCTATAATTCACCCCTCCACTTT. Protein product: CASRRDAAYNSPLHF.

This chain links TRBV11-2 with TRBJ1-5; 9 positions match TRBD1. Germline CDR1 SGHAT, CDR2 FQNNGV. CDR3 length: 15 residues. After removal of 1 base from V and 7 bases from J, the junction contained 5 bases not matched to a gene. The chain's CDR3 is CASSLATGGRQPQHF. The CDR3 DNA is TGTGCCAGCAGCTTAGCGACAGGGGGGAGGCAGCCCCAGCATTTT.

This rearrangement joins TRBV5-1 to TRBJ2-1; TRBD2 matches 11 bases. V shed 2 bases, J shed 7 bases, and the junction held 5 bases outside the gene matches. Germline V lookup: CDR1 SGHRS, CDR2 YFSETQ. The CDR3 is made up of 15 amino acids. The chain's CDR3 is CASSFTSGSWNEQFF. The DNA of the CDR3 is TGCGCCAGCAGCTTTACTAGCGGGAGTTGGAATGAGCAGTTCTTC.

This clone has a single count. The CDR3 spells CASSYSRDRDRYTF. CDR3 DNA: TGTGCCAGCAGTTACTCAAGGGACAGGGACCGCTACACCTTC. The chain recombines TRBV6-6 with TRBJ1-2; 9 bases are shared with TRBD1. The CDR3 loop spans 14 amino acids. With V trimmed by 0 bases and J by 9 bases, 5 bases remained unmatched. Germline CDR1 is MNHNY and CDR2 is SVGAGI (reference sequence).

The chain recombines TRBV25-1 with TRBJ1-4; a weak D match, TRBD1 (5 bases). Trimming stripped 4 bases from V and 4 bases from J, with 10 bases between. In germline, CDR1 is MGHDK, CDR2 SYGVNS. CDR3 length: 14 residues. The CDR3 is CASSARDFNEKLFF. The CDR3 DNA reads TGTGCCAGCAGTGCCCGGGACTTTAATGAAAAACTGTTTTTT. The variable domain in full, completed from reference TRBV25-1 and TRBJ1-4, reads EADIYQTPRYLVIGTGKKITLECSQTMGHDKMYWYQQDPGMELHLIHYSYGVNSTEKGDLSSESTVSRIRTEHFPLTLESARPSHTSQYLCASSARDFNEKLFFGSGTQLSVL.

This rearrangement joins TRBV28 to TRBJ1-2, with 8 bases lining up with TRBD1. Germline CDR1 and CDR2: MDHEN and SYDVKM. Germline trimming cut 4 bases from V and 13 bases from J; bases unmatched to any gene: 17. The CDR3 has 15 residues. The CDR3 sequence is CASSSLAAGTGGGTF. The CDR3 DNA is TGTGCCAGCAGTTCCCTAGCGGCCGGGACAGGTGGTGGCACCTTC.

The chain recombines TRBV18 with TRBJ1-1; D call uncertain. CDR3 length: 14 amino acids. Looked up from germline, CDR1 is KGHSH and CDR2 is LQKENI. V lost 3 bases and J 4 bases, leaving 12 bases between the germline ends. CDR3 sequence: CASSPAVTATEAFF. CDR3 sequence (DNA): TGTGCCAGCTCACCCGCGGTTACGGCCACTGAAGCTTTCTTT.

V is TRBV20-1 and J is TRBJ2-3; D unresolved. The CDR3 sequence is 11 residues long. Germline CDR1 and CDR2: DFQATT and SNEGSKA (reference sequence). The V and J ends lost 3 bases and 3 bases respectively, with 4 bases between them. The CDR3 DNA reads TGCAGTGCTAGTCCGACAGATACGCAGTATTTT. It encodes CSASPTDTQYF.

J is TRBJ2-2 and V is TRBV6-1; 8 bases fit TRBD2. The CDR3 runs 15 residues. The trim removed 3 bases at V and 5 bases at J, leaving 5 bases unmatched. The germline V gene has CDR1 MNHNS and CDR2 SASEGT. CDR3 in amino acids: CASSEEPGGTGELFF. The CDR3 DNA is TGTGCCAGCAGTGAGGAGCCGGGGGGGACCGGGGAGCTGTTTTTT.

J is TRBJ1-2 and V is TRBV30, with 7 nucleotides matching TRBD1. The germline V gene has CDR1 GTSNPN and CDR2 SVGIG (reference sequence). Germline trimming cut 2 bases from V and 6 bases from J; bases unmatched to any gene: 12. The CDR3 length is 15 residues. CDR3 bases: TGTGCCTGGAGTCCCCACTCGACAGGGCCCCATGGCTACACCTTC. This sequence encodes CAWSPHSTGPHGYTF. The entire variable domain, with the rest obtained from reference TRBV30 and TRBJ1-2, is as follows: SQTIHQWPATLVQPVGSPLSLECTVEGTSNPNLYWYRQAAGRGLQLLFYSVGIGQISSEVPQNLSASRPQDRQFILSSKKLLLSDSGFYLCAWSPHSTGPHGYTFGSGTRLTVV.

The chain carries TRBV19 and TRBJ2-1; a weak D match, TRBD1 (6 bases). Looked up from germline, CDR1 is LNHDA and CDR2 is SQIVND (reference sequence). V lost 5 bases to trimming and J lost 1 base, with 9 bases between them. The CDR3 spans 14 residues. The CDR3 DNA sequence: TGTGCCAGTAGTGGGACACCTTCCTACAATGAGCAGTTCTTC. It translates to CASSGTPSYNEQFF.

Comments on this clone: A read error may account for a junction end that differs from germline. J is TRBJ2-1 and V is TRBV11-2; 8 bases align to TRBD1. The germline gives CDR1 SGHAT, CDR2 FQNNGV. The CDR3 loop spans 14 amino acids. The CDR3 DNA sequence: TGTGCCAGCAGCTCCCGACAGGGGTACAGTGAGCAGTTCTTC. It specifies CASSSRQGYSEQFF.

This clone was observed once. The CDR3 DNA is TGTGCCAGTAGTTCAGGGGGGAGCACAGATACGCAGTATTTT. Translation gives CASSSGGSTDTQYF. V and J are TRBV19 and TRBJ2-3; tentative D call: TRBD1 (7 bases). CDR3 size: 14 residues. Germline CDR1 reads LNHDA; CDR2 reads SQIVND (reference sequence). V was trimmed by 5 bases and J by 0 bases, leaving 9 bases between them.

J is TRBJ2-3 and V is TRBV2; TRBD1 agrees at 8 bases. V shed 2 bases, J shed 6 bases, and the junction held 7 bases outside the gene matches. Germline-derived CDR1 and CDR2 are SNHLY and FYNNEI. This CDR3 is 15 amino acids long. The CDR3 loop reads CASSERFQGADTQYF. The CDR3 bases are TGTGCCAGCAGTGAACGGTTCCAGGGGGCGGATACGCAGTATTTT.

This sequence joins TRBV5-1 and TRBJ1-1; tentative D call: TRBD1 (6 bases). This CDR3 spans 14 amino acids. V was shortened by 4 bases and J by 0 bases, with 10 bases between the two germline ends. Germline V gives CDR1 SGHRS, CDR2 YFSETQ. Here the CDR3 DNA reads TGCGCCAGCAGCCCGACAGGACTGAACACTGAAGCTTTCTTT. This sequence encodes CASSPTGLNTEAFF.

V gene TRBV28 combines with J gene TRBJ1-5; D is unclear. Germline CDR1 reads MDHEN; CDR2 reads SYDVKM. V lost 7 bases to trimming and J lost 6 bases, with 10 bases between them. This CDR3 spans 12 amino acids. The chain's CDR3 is CASTTPPQPQHF. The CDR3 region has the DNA TGTGCCAGCACAACACCCCCTCAGCCCCAGCATTTT.

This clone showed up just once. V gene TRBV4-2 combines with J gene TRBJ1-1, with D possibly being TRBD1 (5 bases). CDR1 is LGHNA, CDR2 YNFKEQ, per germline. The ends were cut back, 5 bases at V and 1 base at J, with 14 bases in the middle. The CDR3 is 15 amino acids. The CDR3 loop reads CASSLVGRENTEAFF. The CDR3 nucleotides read TGTGCCAGCAGCTTGGTGGGCAGGGAGAACACTGAAGCTTTCTTT.

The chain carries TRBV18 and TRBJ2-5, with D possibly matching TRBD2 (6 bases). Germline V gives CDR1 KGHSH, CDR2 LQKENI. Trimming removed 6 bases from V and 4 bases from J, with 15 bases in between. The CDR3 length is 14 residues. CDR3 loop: CASSPRKGGETQYF. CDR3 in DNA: TGTGCCAGCTCGCCGAGGAAGGGAGGAGAGACCCAGTACTTC.

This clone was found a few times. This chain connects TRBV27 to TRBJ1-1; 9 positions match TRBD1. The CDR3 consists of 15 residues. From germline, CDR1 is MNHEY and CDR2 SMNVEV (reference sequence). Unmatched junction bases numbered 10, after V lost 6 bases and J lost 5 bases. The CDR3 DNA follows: TGTGCCAGCAGAGCGGACAGGGGTCTATTGACTGAAGCTTTCTTT. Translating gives CASRADRGLLTEAFF.

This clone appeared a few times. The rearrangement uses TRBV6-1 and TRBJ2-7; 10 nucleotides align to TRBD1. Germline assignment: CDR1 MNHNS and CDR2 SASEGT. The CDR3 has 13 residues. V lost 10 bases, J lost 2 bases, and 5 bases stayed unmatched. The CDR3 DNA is TGTGCCATACGGGACAGGGGTCCCTACGAGCAGTACTTC. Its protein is CAIRDRGPYEQYF.

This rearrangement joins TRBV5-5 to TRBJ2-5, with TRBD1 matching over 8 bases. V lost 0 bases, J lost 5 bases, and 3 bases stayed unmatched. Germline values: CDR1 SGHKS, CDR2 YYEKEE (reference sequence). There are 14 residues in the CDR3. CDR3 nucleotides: TGTGCCAGCAGCTTGGGTCCAGGGGGCGAGACCCAGTACTTC. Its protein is CASSLGPGGETQYF.

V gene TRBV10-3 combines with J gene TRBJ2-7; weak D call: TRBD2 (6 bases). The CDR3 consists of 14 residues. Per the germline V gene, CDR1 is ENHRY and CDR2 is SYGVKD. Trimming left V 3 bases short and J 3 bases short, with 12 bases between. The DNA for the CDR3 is TGTGCCATCAGTGACGGAGGGCGAGGCTACGAGCAGTACTTC. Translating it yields CAISDGGRGYEQYF.

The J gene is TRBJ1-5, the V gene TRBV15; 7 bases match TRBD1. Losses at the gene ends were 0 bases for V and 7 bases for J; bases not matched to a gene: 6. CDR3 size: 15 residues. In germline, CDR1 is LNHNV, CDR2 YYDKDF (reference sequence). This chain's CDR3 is CATSRDRGLGQPQHF. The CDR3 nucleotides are TGTGCCACCAGCAGAGATAGGGGGCTAGGACAGCCCCAGCATTTT.